These T cell receptor beta chains were read from a single sample in a study of blood T cell repertoires in COVID-19. Here immunoSEQ multiplex PCR was the method, and the copy in TCRdb shows in-frame clones only, minus some. The sample records about 150,000 clones, 65% to 90% being singletons. Sequencing used peripheral blood. These receptors were taken from a woman in her fifties or sixties in a cohort sampled during active or convalescent COVID-19. Each CDR3 is given with its conserved first and last residue. Each record gives: CDR3 length, V gene, J gene, CDR3 protein.

CDR3 length: 15
V gene: TRBV28
J gene: TRBJ1-4
CDR3 protein: CASRFQGHSNEKLFF

CDR3 length: 14
V gene: TRBV30
J gene: TRBJ2-3
CDR3 protein: CAWNGWGGTDTQYF

CDR3 length: 14
V gene: TRBV27
J gene: TRBJ1-2
CDR3 protein: CASSSYQGAKGYTF

CDR3 length: 16
V gene: TRBV7-2
J gene: TRBJ2-5
CDR3 protein: CASSLASPVSGETQYF

CDR3 length: 17
V gene: TRBV9
J gene: TRBJ2-3
CDR3 protein: CASSPSAGSGVTDTQYF

CDR3 length: 14
V gene: TRBV5-4
J gene: TRBJ1-1
CDR3 protein: CASSSGDTHPRAFF

CDR3 length: 13
V gene: TRBV7-9
J gene: TRBJ1-2
CDR3 protein: CASSPVGGSGYTF

CDR3 length: 14
V gene: TRBV3-1/TRBV3-2
J gene: TRBJ2-1
CDR3 protein: CASSRADYPNEQFF

CDR3 length: 16
V gene: TRBV19
J gene: TRBJ2-1
CDR3 protein: CASSISSSTGRNEQFF

CDR3 length: 14
V gene: TRBV6-5
J gene: TRBJ1-3
CDR3 protein: CAWLGPGSGNTIYF

CDR3 length: 14
V gene: TRBV4-2
J gene: TRBJ1-2
CDR3 protein: CASSGGQGTYGYTF

CDR3 length: 15
V gene: TRBV7-2
J gene: TRBJ2-7
CDR3 protein: CASRFAPDFQYEQYF

CDR3 length: 14
V gene: TRBV5-5
J gene: TRBJ1-1
CDR3 protein: CASSKGQGIPEAFF

CDR3 length: 14
V gene: TRBV5-1
J gene: TRBJ1-2
CDR3 protein: CASSIYTGRDGYTF

CDR3 length: 15
V gene: TRBV9
J gene: TRBJ1-1
CDR3 protein: CASSPRQGGNTEAFF

CDR3 length: 16
V gene: TRBV6-1
J gene: TRBJ2-7
CDR3 protein: CASSGGKGQGIDEQYF

CDR3 length: 12
V gene: TRBV10-3
J gene: TRBJ1-5
CDR3 protein: CAIRAENQPQHF

CDR3 length: 13
V gene: TRBV19
J gene: TRBJ2-4
CDR3 protein: CASLGTGKNIQYF